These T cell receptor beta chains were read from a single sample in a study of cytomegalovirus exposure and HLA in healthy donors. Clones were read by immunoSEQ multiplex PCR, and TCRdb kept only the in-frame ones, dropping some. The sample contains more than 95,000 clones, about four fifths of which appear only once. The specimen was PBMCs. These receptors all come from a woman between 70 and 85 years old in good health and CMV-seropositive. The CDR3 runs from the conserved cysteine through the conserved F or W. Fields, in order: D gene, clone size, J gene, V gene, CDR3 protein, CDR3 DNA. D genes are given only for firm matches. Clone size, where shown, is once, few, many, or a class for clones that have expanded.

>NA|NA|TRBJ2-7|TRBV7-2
CASSLGLGAYEQYF
TGTGCCAGCAGCTTAGGTCTAGGCGCCTACGAGCAGTACTTC
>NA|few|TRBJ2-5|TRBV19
CASSFGLRRETQYF
TGTGCCAGTAGTTTCGGACTAAGGAGGGAGACCCAGTACTTC
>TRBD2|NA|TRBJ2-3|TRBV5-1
CASSPSPLAGAGDTQYF
TGCGCCAGCAGCCCCAGCCCACTAGCGGGAGCTGGAGATACGCAGTATTTT
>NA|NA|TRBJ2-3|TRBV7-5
CARSLDTGGGTDTQYF
TGTGCCAGAAGCTTAGATACAGGGGGAGGTACAGATACGCAGTATTTT
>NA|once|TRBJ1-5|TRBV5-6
CASSRRGGMGNQPQHF
TGTGCCAGCAGCCGAAGGGGGGGAATGGGAAATCAGCCCCAGCATTTT
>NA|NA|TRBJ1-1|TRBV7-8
CASSPGQLNTEAFF
TGTGCCAGCAGCCCAGGACAGCTAAACACTGAAGCTTTCTTT
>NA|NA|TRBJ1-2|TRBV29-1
CSVVEQGLGHYGYTF
TGCAGCGTCGTTGAACAGGGATTAGGACACTATGGCTACACCTTC
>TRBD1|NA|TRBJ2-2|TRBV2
CASSPTGGQNTGELFF
TGTGCCAGCAGCCCAACAGGGGGTCAGAACACCGGGGAGCTGTTTTTT
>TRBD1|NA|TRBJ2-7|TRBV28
CASSIKKPGQGWYEQYF
TGTGCCAGCAGTATTAAGAAGCCGGGACAGGGGTGGTACGAGCAGTACTTC
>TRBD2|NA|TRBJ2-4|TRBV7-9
CASSLVRGGLVYF
TGTGCCAGCAGCTTAGTGCGGGGGGGCCTTGTGTACTTC
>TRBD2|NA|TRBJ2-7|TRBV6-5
CASSYPRGGGLYEQYF
TGTGCCAGCAGTTACCCGCGGGGGGGAGGCCTCTACGAGCAGTACTTC
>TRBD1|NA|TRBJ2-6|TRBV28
CASRTGTGTSGANVLTF
TGTGCCAGCAGGACCGGGACAGGGACCTCTGGGGCCAACGTCCTGACTTTC
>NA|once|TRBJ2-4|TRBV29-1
CSFRVGPSQNIQYF
TGCAGCTTCCGCGTTGGTCCAAGCCAAAACATTCAGTACTTC
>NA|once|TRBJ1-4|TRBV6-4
CASSQGFSTNEKLFF
TGTGCCAGCAGTCAGGGGTTTTCAACTAATGAAAAACTGTTTTTT
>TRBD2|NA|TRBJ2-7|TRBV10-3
CAVWGEGLSEQYF
TGTGCCGTATGGGGGGAGGGCCTTAGTGAGCAGTACTTC
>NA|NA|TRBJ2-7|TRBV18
CASSASGYEQYF
TGTGCCAGCTCAGCCTCGGGCTACGAGCAGTACTTC
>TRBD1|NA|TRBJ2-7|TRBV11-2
CASSLDFRWRDRASYEQYF
TGTGCCAGCAGCTTAGATTTCCGATGGCGGGACAGGGCCTCCTACGAGCAGTACTTC
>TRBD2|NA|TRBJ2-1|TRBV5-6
CASSPPKGGGVYSYNEQFF
TGTGCCAGCAGCCCCCCCAAGGGCGGGGGGGTTTACTCCTACAATGAGCAGTTCTTC
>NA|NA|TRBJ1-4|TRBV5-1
CASSLGVTSTTNEKLFF
TGCGCCAGCAGCTTAGGGGTCACATCAACAACTAATGAAAAACTGTTTTTT
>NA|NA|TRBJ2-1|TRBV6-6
CASSAQDSSYNEQFF
TGTGCCAGCAGTGCACAGGATAGCTCCTACAATGAGCAGTTCTTC
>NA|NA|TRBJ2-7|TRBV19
CASSLQTSSYEQYF
TGTGCCAGTAGTCTTCAGACAAGCTCATACGAGCAGTACTTC
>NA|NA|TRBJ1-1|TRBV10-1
CASSEWGPTEAFF
TGCGCCAGCAGTGAATGGGGGCCGACTGAAGCTTTCTTT
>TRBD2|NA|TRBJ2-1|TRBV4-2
CASSQARLASTTSSYNEQFF
TGTGCCAGCAGCCAAGCCCGACTAGCCTCTACTACCAGCTCCTACAATGAGCAGTTCTTC
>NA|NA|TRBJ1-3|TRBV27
CASSPRGGQARRNTIYF
TGTGCCAGCAGTCCAAGGGGAGGGCAGGCCCGTAGAAACACCATATATTTT
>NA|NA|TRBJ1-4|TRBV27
CASRTSSAATNEKLFF
TGTGCCAGCAGAACGTCCTCAGCGGCAACTAATGAAAAACTGTTTTTT
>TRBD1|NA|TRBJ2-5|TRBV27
CASSPRTGSETQYF
TGTGCCAGCAGTCCAAGGACAGGGAGCGAGACCCAGTACTTC
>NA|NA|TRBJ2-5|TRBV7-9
CASSLRQAGQETQYF
TGTGCCAGCAGCTTAAGACAGGCAGGCCAAGAGACCCAGTACTTC
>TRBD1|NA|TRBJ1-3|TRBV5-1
CASSLTVQGNTIYF
TGCGCCAGCAGCTTGACCGTACAGGGGAACACCATATATTTT
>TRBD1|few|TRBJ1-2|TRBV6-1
CASRAGTGGGYTF
TGTGCCAGCAGGGCCGGGACAGGGGGCGGCTACACCTTC
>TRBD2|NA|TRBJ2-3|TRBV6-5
CASSYGGSGTDTQYF
TGTGCCAGCAGTTACGGCGGGAGTGGCACAGATACGCAGTATTTT
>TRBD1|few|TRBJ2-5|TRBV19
CASSGDRRETQYF
TGTGCCAGTAGTGGGGACAGAAGAGAGACCCAGTACTTC
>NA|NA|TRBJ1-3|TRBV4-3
CASSQEGSGGNTIYF
TGCGCCAGCAGCCAAGAAGGGTCGGGGGGAAACACCATATATTTT